Reported below is one T cell receptor beta chain. As yet, its antigen is unknown. The data originate from a study of radiation and T cells in renal cell carcinoma. Findings and limits, study-wide: In blood, top tumor clones expanded by 2 weeks, shrinking by 4.

Trimming removed 5 bases at V and 0 bases at J, with 9 bases between. The length of the CDR3 is 14 residues. CDR1 is MRHNA and CDR2 is SNTAGT in the germline V gene. The time point: blood 2 weeks post-SBRT. Treatment specified: 15 Gy SBRT to primary tumor, nephrectomy 4 weeks later. Some clones are missing from TCRdb's copy, which holds only in-frame ones; the method was immunoSEQ multiplex PCR. The table shows tens of thousands of clones, with 65% to 90% occurring only once. Material: blood, obtained from a patient whose treatment included radiotherapy and nephrectomy. The sequence came from a woman aged 50 to 60 with renal cell carcinoma. The J gene is TRBJ2-3, the V gene TRBV6-4; D uncertain. DNA for the CDR3: TGTGCCAGCAGTTCTGGGTCTAGCACAGATACGCAGTATTTT. Translated, it gives CASSSGSSTDTQYF.